The source of this TCR beta chain is a study of T cells in localized non-small cell lung cancer. Study-wide results and limits: Out of the top 100 tumor clones, a median around 56 were seen in adjacent lung. A denser population of T cells in blood accompanied longer overall survival. Uninvolved adjacent lung showed the highest T cell clonality, exceeding tumor.

As for this clone: Its cognate antigen is unknown.

This CDR3 is 13 amino acids long. Germline CDR1 reads MNHEY; CDR2 reads SMNVEV (reference sequence). Trimming took off 6 bases at V and 8 bases at J, with 13 bases between the two ends. Generated by immunoSEQ multiplex PCR, the TCRdb table keeps only in-frame clones and is missing some. Of around 41,000 clones listed, 75% to 95% are singletons. The rearrangement uses TRBV27 and TRBJ2-2; the D gene is possibly TRBD2 (5 bases). Here the sequenced sample was PBMCs, taken before any cancer treatment. The receptor was derived from a woman aged 40-70 years with stage II lung adenocarcinoma. In DNA form, the CDR3 reads TGTGCCAGCAGCCAAACTAGATTTGGGGAGCTGTTTTTT. Translating gives CASSQTRFGELFF.